A single sample gave rise to the 21 T cell receptor beta chains below, sequenced in a study of identical twins. TCRdb re-called the 5' RACE reads with MiXCR, one entry per CDR3 protein. The sample contains hundreds of thousands of distinct CDR3 sequences, 7.5% of which appear only once. These data were also reused for a study on yellow fever vaccine responses in identical twins.

Sequencing was performed on memory (CD45RO+) T cells sorted from blood. These receptor sequences come from a woman between 18 and 29 years old in good health.

The chain recombines TRBV5-1 with TRBJ2-7, with TRBD1 as a possible D gene (5 bases). The CDR3 consists of 13 residues. V gave up 0 bases and J gave up 5 bases, with 9 bases separating them. CDR1 is SGHRS, CDR2 YFSETQ, per germline. The chain's CDR3 is CASSLVGAHEQYF. CDR3 DNA: TGCGCCAGCAGCTTGGTTGGGGCCCACGAGCAGTACTTC.

Only a few counts were recorded for this clonotype. CDR3 sequence (DNA): TGCAGTGCTAGACCCAGCGGGAGGGGAGAGACCCAGTACTTC. It is translated as CSARPSGRGETQYF. The gene calls are TRBV20-1 and TRBJ2-5; 10 bases align to TRBD2. This CDR3 is built from 14 residues. The germline gives CDR1 DFQATT, CDR2 SNEGSKA (reference sequence). Losses at the gene ends were 2 bases for V and 4 bases for J; bases not matched to a gene: 4.

This clonotype was observed a few times. The chain is built from TRBV6-1 and TRBJ2-7; D could derive from TRBD1 or TRBD2 (7 bases each). V shed 6 bases and J shed 0 bases, with 15 bases lying between them. The CDR3 is 15 amino acids. Per the germline V gene, CDR1 is MNHNS and CDR2 is SASEGT. CDR3 sequence reads: CASSRAGQSSYEQYF. The CDR3 DNA reads TGTGCCAGCAGCCGAGCGGGACAGTCCTCCTACGAGCAGTACTTC.

This clonotype has a count of ten or more. The V gene is TRBV6-2 or TRBV6-3, the J gene TRBJ2-7, with TRBD1 matching 8 bases. V shed 6 bases, J shed 2 bases, and the junction held 3 bases outside the gene matches. The CDR3 consists of 13 residues. Germline loops: CDR1 MNHEY, CDR2 SVGEGT. This CDR3 is CASRRTGTYEQYF. The CDR3, as DNA: TGTGCCAGCAGACGGACAGGGACCTACGAGCAGTACTTC.

This clonotype has a count of ten or more. The V gene is TRBV27, the J gene TRBJ2-7; D perhaps matches TRBD1 (6 bases). Trimming cost V 5 bases and J 0 bases, with 14 bases left between them. CDR1 MNHEY and CDR2 SMNVEV come from the germline V gene (reference sequence). CDR3 length: 15 residues. The CDR3 is CASSGPQDSSYEQYF. CDR3 nucleotides: TGTGCCAGCAGTGGGCCCCAGGACAGCTCCTACGAGCAGTACTTC.

This clonotype came up a few times. The chain combines TRBV5-1 with TRBJ2-2; D is unclear. V dropped 2 bases and J dropped 6 bases, with 11 bases sitting between them. This CDR3 spans 14 amino acids. Germline V CDR1 and CDR2: SGHRS, YFSETQ. Here the CDR3 DNA reads TGCGCCAGCAGCTTCTTCGATGGGGCCGGGGAGCTGTTTTTT. Translation gives CASSFFDGAGELFF.

This clonotype occurred a few times. The chain recombines TRBV20-1 with TRBJ2-1; 11 bases align to TRBD2. CDR1 is DFQATT, CDR2 SNEGSKA, per germline (reference sequence). The V gene end was trimmed by 6 bases and the J gene end by 3 bases; junction bases not matched to a gene: 7. This CDR3 is 15 amino acids long. Here the CDR3 DNA reads TGCAGTGCCTTAACTAGCGGGGGTTACTACAATGAGCAGTTCTTC. Amino acid sequence: CSALTSGGYYNEQFF.

V gene TRBV5-1 combines with J gene TRBJ2-3; TRBD1 is a possible D gene (5 bases). Germline CDR1 reads SGHRS; CDR2 reads YFSETQ. V lost 7 bases and J 1 base, leaving 16 bases between the germline ends. The CDR3 is made up of 15 amino acids. The CDR3 nucleotides are TGCGCCAGCGCTGATCTAGGGGCGGGCACAGATACGCAGTATTTT. Protein sequence: CASADLGAGTDTQYF.

This clonotype was detected many times. The chain links TRBV28 to TRBJ2-7; perhaps TRBD2 as D (5 bases). V dropped 3 bases and J dropped 7 bases, with 13 bases sitting between them. CDR1 and CDR2 from the germline V gene are MDHEN and SYDVKM. The CDR3 consists of 13 residues. The CDR3 nucleotides read TGTGCCAGCAGTTTGGGAGAGGCCCTGGAGCAGTACTTC. This translates into CASSLGEALEQYF.

The chain couples TRBV12-3 or TRBV12-4 to TRBJ2-1; the match to TRBD2 covers 8 bases. CDR3 length equals 11 residues. V shed 6 bases and J 9 bases; nucleotides not matched to a gene: 1. The CDR3 region is CASRSGSEQFF. CDR3 DNA: TGTGCCAGCAGGAGCGGGAGTGAGCAGTTCTTC.

The table lists this clonotype with many counts. This chain connects TRBV7-2 to TRBJ2-4; 7 bases line up with TRBD1. Per germline, CDR1 SGHTA and CDR2 FQGNSA. The trim removed 4 bases at V and 4 bases at J, leaving 4 bases unmatched. CDR3 size: 14 residues. CDR3 amino acids: CASSSRTGKNIQYF. DNA for the CDR3: TGTGCCAGCAGCTCCAGGACAGGAAAAAACATTCAGTACTTC.

CDR3 DNA sequence: TGTGCCAGCAGCCAAGCCTTAGGGACAGGGAGAGATACGCAGTATTTT. Its protein is CASSQALGTGRDTQYF. The rearrangement links TRBV4-2 to TRBJ2-3, with 9 bases aligning to TRBD1. The germline V gene has CDR1 LGHNA and CDR2 YNFKEQ. With 1 base clipped from V and 5 bases from J, the junction kept 7 bases outside the gene matches. The CDR3 runs to 16 residues.

V usage is TRBV30 and J usage is TRBJ2-3, with D maybe TRBD1 (6 bases). The V end lost 3 bases, the J end lost 0 bases, and 13 bases lay between the germline ends. This CDR3 has 15 residues. In germline, CDR1 is GTSNPN, CDR2 SVGIG (reference sequence). CDR3 bases: TGTGCCTGGAGCATGACAGGTGTTAGCACAGATACGCAGTATTTT. It is translated as CAWSMTGVSTDTQYF.

This clonotype was detected ten times or more. V gene TRBV3-1 combines with J gene TRBJ2-7, with a possible D match to TRBD2 (6 bases). Germline V gives CDR1 LGHDT, CDR2 YNNKEL (reference sequence). The CDR3 is 15 residues long. Between the trimmed V and J ends, which lost 1 base and 3 bases, there was a span of 13 bases. CDR3 protein: CASSQGREASYEQYF. DNA of the CDR3: TGTGCCAGCAGCCAAGGGAGGGAGGCTAGCTACGAGCAGTACTTC.

The CDR3 reads CASSRTGTANTGELFF. The CDR3 nucleotides are TGCGCCAGCAGCCGAACCGGGACAGCTAACACCGGGGAGCTGTTTTTT. This chain connects TRBV5-1 to TRBJ2-2; 7 bases agree with TRBD1. The CDR3 has 16 amino acids. V lost 4 bases and J lost 2; bases outside the gene matches: 8. Germline V gives CDR1 SGHRS, CDR2 YFSETQ.

The chain couples TRBV15 to TRBJ2-3; 10 bases line up with TRBD2. Germline V lookup: CDR1 LNHNV, CDR2 YYDKDF (reference sequence). The CDR3 covers 15 residues. The J segment lost 9 bases and the V segment lost 0 bases, leaving 6 bases of the junction unmatched. CDR3 loop: CATSREASGRDTQYF. CDR3 DNA sequence: TGTGCCACCAGCAGAGAGGCTAGCGGGAGAGACACGCAGTATTTT.

The rearrangement uses TRBV6-5 and TRBJ2-3; a possible D gene is TRBD2 (5 bases). The CDR3 sequence is 19 residues long. Trimming took off 0 bases at V and 2 bases at J, with 21 bases between the two ends. Germline V gene data show CDR1 as MNHEY and CDR2 as SVGAGI. In DNA form, the CDR3 reads TGTGCCAGCAGTTACTCCACCCCGGGGTTTCCCTCTATCACAGATACGCAGTATTTT. This gives the protein CASSYSTPGFPSITDTQYF.

The sample holds a few counts of this clonotype. This chain links TRBV20-1 with TRBJ2-2, with TRBD1 as a possible D gene (6 bases). Trimming shortened V by 3 bases and J by 0 bases, and 11 bases separated the two germline ends. The CDR3 contains 15 residues. Germline CDR1 is DFQATT and CDR2 is SNEGSKA (reference sequence). The DNA for the CDR3 is TGCAGTGCTAGGGTTACAGGGACGAACACCGGGGAGCTGTTTTTT. Its translation is CSARVTGTNTGELFF.

This chain joins TRBV15 and TRBJ2-7; D tentatively reads TRBD1 or TRBD2 (6 bases each). This CDR3 region has 16 residues. The V end lost 1 base, the J end lost 3 bases, and 16 bases lay between the germline ends. The germline V gene encodes CDR1 LNHNV and CDR2 YYDKDF (reference sequence). In nucleotides, the CDR3 is TGTGCCACCAGCAGAGTAGGTGTAGGGGGAGGCTACGAGCAGTACTTC. It encodes CATSRVGVGGGYEQYF.

This clonotype was detected ten times or more. This chain uses TRBV11-3 with TRBJ2-1, with D hard to call. V was shortened by 1 base and J by 5 bases, with 6 bases between the two germline ends. The CDR3 consists of 13 residues. The germline V gene has CDR1 SGHNT and CDR2 YENEEA. The CDR3: CASSLVRDNEQFF. The DNA of the CDR3 is TGTGCCAGCAGCTTAGTCAGAGACAATGAGCAGTTCTTC.

The genes are TRBV28 and TRBJ1-5; 9 bases agree with TRBD1. Germline V gives CDR1 MDHEN, CDR2 SYDVKM. The trim removed 4 bases at V and 2 bases at J, leaving 9 bases unmatched. The CDR3 spans 17 residues. As DNA, the CDR3 is TGTGCCAGCAGTTCGGCACAGGGGGCGGAGGGCAATCAGCCCCAGCATTTT. Its translation: CASSSAQGAEGNQPQHF.